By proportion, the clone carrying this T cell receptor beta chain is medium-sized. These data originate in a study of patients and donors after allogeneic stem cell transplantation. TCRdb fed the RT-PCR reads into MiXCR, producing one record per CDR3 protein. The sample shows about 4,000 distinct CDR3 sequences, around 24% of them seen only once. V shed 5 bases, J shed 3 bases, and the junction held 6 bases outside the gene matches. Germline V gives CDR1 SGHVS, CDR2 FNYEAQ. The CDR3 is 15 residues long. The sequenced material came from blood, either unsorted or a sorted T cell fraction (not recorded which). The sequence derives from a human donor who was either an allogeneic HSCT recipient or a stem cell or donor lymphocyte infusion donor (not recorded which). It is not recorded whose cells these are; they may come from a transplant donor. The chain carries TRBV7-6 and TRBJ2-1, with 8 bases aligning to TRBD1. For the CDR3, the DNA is TGTGCCAGCAGCCGTGGACAGGGTGACTACAATGAGCAGTTCTTC. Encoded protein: CASSRGQGDYNEQFF.